This T cell receptor (beta chain) was sequenced in a study of CD8+ T cells in alopecia areata. Treatment: oral pan-JAK inhibitor, 5-10 mg twice daily. Obtained from alopecia areata patients were lesional scalp punch biopsies along with peripheral blood. The authors extracted RNA and reverse transcribed it into cDNA as the sequencing template. The data were produced by immunoSEQ multiplex PCR, yet TCRdb's version contains in-frame clones alone and is incomplete. The data hold about 110,000 clones, with roughly 84% observed a single time. The sample here was CD8+ T cells sorted from blood, taken at week 24, from a patient treated with tofacitinib. This TCR came from a human donor with alopecia areata.

DNA of the CDR3: TGCAGCGTTGAAGGTAACAGGGAGCATGTCGATGGCTACACCTTC. Translated, it gives CSVEGNREHVDGYTF. The chain is built from TRBV29-1 and TRBJ1-2; a weak D match, TRBD1 (6 bases). Trimming pared 1 base from V and 6 bases from J, leaving 18 bases between. The CDR3 is 15 amino acids. Per germline, CDR1 SQVTM and CDR2 ANQGSEA.